This TCR beta chain was profiled in a study of CD8+CD57+ T cells in acquired aplastic anemia. About the study: Sorted CD4+ and CD8+ cells gave an average of approximately 3.1 ug of DNA.

Overall study findings and caveats: The CD8+ Simpson's diversity of patients and controls was not significantly different. Twenty-nine CD8+ CDR3 sequences were shared between patients and controls.

Profiles of TCR beta VDJ and CDR3 were generated from a genomic DNA template. TCRdb fed the reads into MiXCR, producing one record per CDR3 protein. The sample lists about 160,000 distinct CDR3 sequences, about two thirds occurring once. In patients chosen for sequencing, flow cytometry had shown CD8+CD57+ cell expansion. Each patient carried a diagnosis of severe acquired aplastic anemia. Germline CDR1 is SNHLY and CDR2 is FYNNEI. The CDR3 runs 15 residues. The V and J ends lost 4 bases and 5 bases respectively, with 18 bases between them. This clonotype has a single count. Its matching antigen is unknown.

Sequencing was performed on sorted CD4+, CD8+, or CD8+CD57+ T cells (not recorded which) from PBMCs. This sequence joins TRBV2 and TRBJ2-7; no firm D call. This receptor was obtained from a human donor with aplastic anemia. CDR3 in DNA: TGTGCCAGCAGTGGTCCAGCCGATATTGGAAACGAGCAGTACTTC. Translated: CASSGPADIGNEQYF.